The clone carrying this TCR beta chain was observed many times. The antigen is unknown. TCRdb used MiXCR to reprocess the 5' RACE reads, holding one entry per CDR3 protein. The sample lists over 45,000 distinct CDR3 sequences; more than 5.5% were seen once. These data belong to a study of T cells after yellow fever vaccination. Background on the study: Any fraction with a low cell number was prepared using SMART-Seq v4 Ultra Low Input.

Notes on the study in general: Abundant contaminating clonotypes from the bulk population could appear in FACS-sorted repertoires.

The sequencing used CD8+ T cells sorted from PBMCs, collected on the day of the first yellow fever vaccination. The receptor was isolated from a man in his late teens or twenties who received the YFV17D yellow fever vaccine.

The CDR3 region is CATSRDGYGNTEAFF. CDR3 nucleotide sequence: TGTGCCACCAGCAGAGATGGGTACGGGAACACTGAAGCTTTCTTT. The chain has TRBV15 and TRBJ1-1, with D hard to call. Trimming stripped 0 bases from V and 1 base from J, with 9 bases between. Germline-derived CDR1 and CDR2 are LNHNV and YYDKDF (reference sequence). CDR3 size: 15 residues.